The rows below give T cell receptor beta chains drawn from one sample of a study of PD-1 blockade in mismatch repair-deficient tumors. Generated by immunoSEQ multiplex PCR, the TCRdb table keeps only in-frame clones and is missing some. The sample holds about 68,000 clones, roughly 80% seen once. Source: peripheral blood, taken 2 weeks after starting pembrolizumab. The receptors stem from an adult with mismatch repair-deficient cancer. Each CDR3 is given with its conserved first and last residue. Fields, in order: V gene, D gene, J gene, clone size, CDR3 DNA, CDR3 protein. The D gene is left open where the match is weak. Only part of the rows carry a size: once, few, many, or a class if the clone is expanded.

>TRBV18|.|TRBJ2-5|.
TGTGCCAGCTCATCTCGTCAAGAGACCCAGTACTTC
CASSSRQETQYF
>TRBV7-8|.|TRBJ2-7|.
TGTGCCAGCAGCCCGGGGGGCTCCATCTACGAGCAGTACTTC
CASSPGGSIYEQYF
>TRBV9|TRBD2|TRBJ2-1|.
TGTGCCAGCAGCGCATCGGGACTAGCGCTTTACAATGAGCAGTTCTTC
CASSASGLALYNEQFF
>TRBV7-2|.|TRBJ2-1|.
TGTGCCAGCAGCTTCTGGGGTAGTCATACAAATGAGCAGTTCTTC
CASSFWGSHTNEQFF
>TRBV7-7|.|TRBJ2-2|.
TGTGCTAGCAGCTCTTTCGGTCCAAAGGGAGGCGGGGAGCTGTTTTTT
CASSSFGPKGGGELFF
>TRBV19|TRBD2|TRBJ2-2|.
TGTGCCAGTAGTCTCGGTAGCGGGTTGGACACCGGGGAGCTGTTTTTT
CASSLGSGLDTGELFF
>TRBV19|.|TRBJ2-3|.
TGTGCCAGTAGGCCCCGCGAAGCGATAGGGCCAGATACGCAGTATTTT
CASRPREAIGPDTQYF
>TRBV11-2|TRBD1|TRBJ1-5|.
TGTGCCAGCAGCTTAGGGAACAGGGGGCGGCAGCCCCAGCATTTT
CASSLGNRGRQPQHF
>TRBV14|.|TRBJ2-7|few
TGTGCCAGCAGCCTATTCCGGGACACTTACGAGCAGTACTTC
CASSLFRDTYEQYF
>TRBV29-1|.|TRBJ1-1|.
TGCAGCGCCAATTCGAACACTGAAGCTTTCTTT
CSANSNTEAFF
>TRBV30|.|TRBJ1-5|.
TGTGCCTGGAGTGGAGGGGCGCATCAGCCCCAGCATTTT
CAWSGGAHQPQHF
>TRBV27|TRBD1|TRBJ2-3|.
TGTGCCAGCACAACCCCGGACAGGACAGATACGCAGTATTTT
CASTTPDRTDTQYF
>TRBV6-1|.|TRBJ2-4|.
TGTGCCAGCAGAGAACGGTCCCGGAGGGAAAGGGTAGCCAAAAACATTCAGTACTTC
CASRERSRRERVAKNIQYF
>TRBV18|.|TRBJ2-1|few
TGTGCCAGCTCACTTAAGGAGGCAGTCAATGAGCAGTTCTTC
CASSLKEAVNEQFF
>TRBV7-2|TRBD1|TRBJ1-2|.
TGTGCCAGCAGCTTAAGGGGGCAGGGCTACTATGGCTACACCTTC
CASSLRGQGYYGYTF
>TRBV6-5|TRBD2|TRBJ2-7|few
TGTGCCAGCAGTTTGACTAGCGGAACCTACGAGCAGTACTTC
CASSLTSGTYEQYF
>TRBV2|.|TRBJ1-4|.
TGTGCCAGCAGTGAAGCGCAAAGGGGAGGAGTTGAAAAACTGTTTTTT
CASSEAQRGGVEKLFF
>TRBV4-2|TRBD1|TRBJ2-5|.
TGTGCCAGCAGCCAAGATCCCCGACAGGGTAGAGGGACCCAGTACTTC
CASSQDPRQGRGTQYF
>TRBV19|TRBD1|TRBJ2-7|.
TGTGCCAGTGTAGGGACAGGCCGACTCTTC
CASVGTGRLF
>TRBV7-6|TRBD2|TRBJ2-1|.
TGTGCCAGCAGCTTAGATCCAGCGGGGCACAATGAGCAGTTCTTC
CASSLDPAGHNEQFF
>TRBV5-1|.|TRBJ2-3|.
TGCGCCAGCAGCCTGGGGCCGTACACAGATACGCAGTATTTT
CASSLGPYTDTQYF
>TRBV18|.|TRBJ2-3|.
TGTGCCAGCTCGCCCTCTTCGTTATCACAACGGGTTACCACAGATACGCAGTATTTT
CASSPSSLSQRVTTDTQYF
>TRBV5-1|TRBD2|TRBJ2-5|.
TGCGCCAGCAGCGCCAAACTAGCGCCCCAAGAGACCCAGTACTTC
CASSAKLAPQETQYF
>TRBV27|TRBD2|TRBJ2-5|.
TGTGCCAGCAGTCCCTCTAGCGGCAACCAAGAGACCCAGTACTTC
CASSPSSGNQETQYF
>TRBV30|.|TRBJ2-1|.
TGTGCCTGGAGTGTGGGGAATGAGCAGTTCTTC
CAWSVGNEQFF
>TRBV4-1|TRBD2|TRBJ2-3|.
TGCGCCAGCAGCCACCTAATAGCACATAGCGGGAGGGAGGATACGCAGTATTTT
CASSHLIAHSGREDTQYF
>TRBV25-1|.|TRBJ2-1|.
TGTGCCAGCTCAGATACGGGGTCCTACAATGAGCAGTTCTTC
CASSDTGSYNEQFF
>TRBV5-3|.|TRBJ1-2|.
TGTGCCAGACGTATGGTGAGAAAGACCTATGGCTACACCTTC
CARRMVRKTYGYTF
>TRBV11-2|TRBD1|TRBJ2-4|many
TGTGCCAGCAGCTTACAACAGGGGTTGGCCAAAAACATTCAGTACTTC
CASSLQQGLAKNIQYF